This TCR beta chain was documented in a study of cytomegalovirus exposure and HLA in healthy donors. Germline CDR1 LNHDA, CDR2 SQIVND (reference sequence). V shed 9 bases and J 6 bases; nucleotides not matched to a gene: 8. CDR3 length: 13 residues. Study-wide results and caveats: A later analysis reportedly found fewer N-insertions in an Asian-associated ancestry cluster than the roughly 700-donor mean. HLA alleles were associated with roughly 17,000 TCR beta sequences in a later analysis at 0.05 false discovery rate. Within an earlier analysis, most TCR beta V segments proved productive either about 90% or about 30% of the time.

In the PCR, 60 Vbeta and 13 Jbeta primers were used. Profiled with immunoSEQ multiplex PCR; TCRdb holds only in-frame clones, not every one. Its table records about 42,000 clones. With regard to this clone: The antigen is unknown.

This clonotype was sampled from a man aged 25-45 years in good health and CMV-seronegative. The sequencing input was PBMCs. The rearrangement uses TRBV19 and TRBJ1-2, with 9 positions matching TRBD1. CDR3 sequence: CASDARTGDGYTF. In nucleotides, the CDR3 is TGTGCCAGCGATGCCCGGACAGGGGATGGCTACACCTTC.